The 31 T cell receptor beta chains listed next were all sequenced from one sample in a study of vaccination effects on CD4 cells after COVID-19. The data were produced by immunoSEQ multiplex PCR, yet TCRdb's version contains in-frame clones alone and is incomplete. The sample contains around 68,000 clones, 75% to 90% of which appear only once. Antigens of these TCRs are unknown. Before sequencing took place, the ViraFEST assay used viral peptide pools to expand antigen-specific CD4+ T cells. The culture ran for approximately 11 days before CD4+ T cells were isolated. Vaccinated recipients, who were negative for nucleocapsid antibodies, had no history of SARS-CoV-2 infection. The specimen comprised CD4+ T cells from PBMCs cultured with SARS-CoV-2 spike peptides, sampled before COVID-19 vaccination. The receptor source for this set is a human donor who received a COVID-19 vaccine.

V gene TRBV6-2 or TRBV6-3 combines with J gene TRBJ2-1, with 7 nucleotides matching TRBD2. The V segment lost 5 bases and the J segment 4 bases; nucleotides outside the gene matches: 8. This CDR3 has 15 amino acids. Germline lookup yields CDR1 MNHEY and CDR2 SVGEGT. CDR3 coding DNA: TGTGCCAGCAGTCGAGCTACTAGCGAGTACAATGAGCAGTTCTTC. It encodes CASSRATSEYNEQFF.

The chain carries TRBV3-1 (or the pseudogene TRBV3-2) and TRBJ1-5, with D possibly TRBD1 on 5 matching bases. This CDR3 is 14 amino acids long. CDR1 is LGHDT, CDR2 YNNKEL, per germline (reference sequence). Deletions cut 2 bases from V and 7 bases from J, with 12 bases between. The CDR3 protein is CASSQQGSEQPQHF. The CDR3 DNA follows: TGTGCCAGCAGCCAACAGGGTAGCGAGCAGCCCCAGCATTTT.

This clone was observed a single time. This sequence joins TRBV5-1 and TRBJ2-3, with a possible D match to TRBD2 (6 bases). This CDR3 comprises 14 residues. The germline V gene has CDR1 SGHRS and CDR2 YFSETQ. Trimming removed 7 bases at V and 1 base at J, with 13 bases between. The CDR3 DNA reads as TGCGCCAGCCGTAGCGGAACCGGCACAGATACGCAGTATTTT. Translation: CASRSGTGTDTQYF.

The rearrangement joins TRBV6-4 to TRBJ2-2; TRBD2 aligns across 8 bases. The CDR3 sequence is 19 residues long. In germline, CDR1 is MRHNA, CDR2 SNTAGT. The V segment lost 4 bases and the J segment 6 bases; nucleotides outside the gene matches: 19. CDR3 nucleotide sequence: TGTGCCAGCAGTGCTGTGGGACTAGGCTTCTCGGGGCGAGCCGGGGAGCTGTTTTTT. It specifies CASSAVGLGFSGRAGELFF.

The chain couples TRBV4-2 to TRBJ2-2; the D is unclear. Germline CDR1 is LGHNA and CDR2 is YNFKEQ. V was cut by 0 bases and J by 1 base, with 9 bases left in between. The CDR3 extends over 16 amino acids. Here the CDR3 reads CASSQDHLRNTGELFF. The CDR3 DNA reads TGTGCCAGCAGCCAAGATCATCTTAGGAACACCGGGGAGCTGTTTTTT.

The chain carries TRBV2 and TRBJ1-6; D remains unclear. CDR1 SNHLY and CDR2 FYNNEI come from the germline V gene. This CDR3 region has 13 residues. V was trimmed by 8 bases and J by 8 bases, leaving 13 bases between them. CDR3 nucleotide sequence: TGTGCCAGCCGGGCCCAAGCCGATTCACCCCTCCACTTT. Its translation is CASRAQADSPLHF.

V is TRBV5-4 and J is TRBJ2-3; D may be TRBD2 (5 bases). Trimming removed 0 bases at V and 9 bases at J, with 8 bases between. The CDR3 has 12 amino acids. Germline V gene sequence: CDR1 SGHNT, CDR2 YYREEE (reference sequence). CDR3 in DNA: TGTGCCAGCAGCTTGGCCGGGGAGACGCAGTATTTT. It codes for CASSLAGETQYF.

The chain couples TRBV7-9 to TRBJ2-3; D unclear. The CDR3 has 15 amino acids. Trimming left V 6 bases short and J 2 bases short, with 15 bases between. Looked up from germline, CDR1 is SEHNR and CDR2 is FQNEAQ (reference sequence). CDR3 in amino acids: CASSTKQANTDTQYF. The DNA of the CDR3 is TGTGCCAGCAGTACAAAGCAGGCCAACACAGATACGCAGTATTTT.

V and J are TRBV24-1 and TRBJ2-5; D might be TRBD2 (6 bases). The V gene's germline CDR1 is KGHDR and CDR2 SFDVKD. CDR3 length equals 15 residues. V gave up 4 bases and J gave up 4 bases, with 15 bases separating them. The CDR3 DNA is TGTGCCACCAGTGACCCGAGGAGGGTATCAGAGACCCAGTACTTC. Protein: CATSDPRRVSETQYF.

The V call is TRBV9, the J call TRBJ2-7; D is unclear. V lost 9 bases and J lost 4, with 5 bases in between. CDR1 is SGDLS, CDR2 YYNGEE, per germline. The CDR3 totals 9 residues. CDR3 loop: CATEYEQYV. CDR3 DNA sequence: TGTGCCACAGAATACGAGCAGTACGTC.

The chain couples TRBV27 to TRBJ1-4, with D uncertain. CDR1 MNHEY and CDR2 SMNVEV come from the germline V gene (reference sequence). V was shortened by 3 bases and J by 0 bases, with 8 bases between the two germline ends. The CDR3 totals 15 residues. CDR3 in DNA: TGTGCCAGCAGTTTTAGCCCTGCAACTAATGAAAAACTGTTTTTT. This translates into CASSFSPATNEKLFF. The variable domain in full, with the rest retrieved from reference TRBV27 and TRBJ1-4, is EAQVTQNPRYLITVTGKKLTVTCSQNMNHEYMSWYRQDPGLGLRQIYYSMNVEVTDKGDVPEGYKVSRKEKRNFPLILESPSPNQTSLYFCASSFSPATNEKLFFGSGTQLSVL.

This rearrangement joins TRBV7-3 to TRBJ2-5; 8 bases match TRBD2. The CDR3 loop spans 15 amino acids. Germline CDR1 is SGHTA and CDR2 is FQGTGA. V gave up 3 bases and J gave up 2 bases; unmatched junction bases: 5. The CDR3 DNA reads TGTGCCAGCAGCTTGCGGGGCGGGGGGCAAGAGACCCAGTACTTC. Residues: CASSLRGGGQETQYF.

V usage is TRBV6-5 and J usage is TRBJ1-2; D not certain. V gave up 6 bases and J gave up 4 bases, with 12 bases separating them. The CDR3 totals 13 residues. CDR1 is MNHEY, CDR2 SVGAGI, per germline. The CDR3 coding sequence is TGTGCCAGCAGCAAGGACGGACCCTATGGCTACACCTTC. Protein: CASSKDGPYGYTF.

The chain uses TRBV6-5 and TRBJ1-6, with TRBD1 matching 7 bases. The V segment lost 10 bases and the J segment 4 bases; nucleotides outside the gene matches: 7. Germline CDR1 reads MNHEY; CDR2 reads SVGAGI. The CDR3 spans 14 residues. The CDR3: CATTRTGYNSPLHF. DNA for the CDR3: TGTGCCACAACTAGGACAGGTTATAATTCACCCCTCCACTTT.

The chain joins TRBV2 to TRBJ2-2; tentative D call: TRBD2 (5 bases). Germline assignment: CDR1 SNHLY and CDR2 FYNNEI. The CDR3 is made up of 14 amino acids. V gave up 1 base and J gave up 4 bases, with 7 bases separating them. The CDR3 loop reads CASSEGTRTGELFF. The CDR3 region has the DNA TGTGCCAGCAGTGAAGGGACTCGCACCGGGGAGCTGTTTTTT. The whole variable domain, filled in from reference TRBV2 and TRBJ2-2, reads EPEVTQTPSHQVTQMGQEVILRCVPISNHLYFYWYRQILGQKVEFLVSFYNNEISEKSEIFDDQFSVERPDGSNFTLKIRSTKLEDSAMYFCASSEGTRTGELFFGEGSRLTVL.

The CDR3 DNA follows: TGTGCCAGCAGCTTGTTCCGCTCTGGAAACACCATATATTTT. Its protein is CASSLFRSGNTIYF. This sequence joins TRBV5-4 and TRBJ1-3; D not certain. V shed 1 base and J shed 0 bases, with 5 bases lying between them. Looked up from germline, CDR1 is SGHNT and CDR2 is YYREEE (reference sequence). CDR3 length: 14 residues.

This clone came up a few times. J is TRBJ2-3 and V is TRBV4-2, with D perhaps TRBD1 or TRBD2 (5 bases each). The CDR3 has 17 amino acids. Trimming shortened V by 0 bases and J by 0 bases, and 13 bases separated the two germline ends. Germline V CDR1 and CDR2: LGHNA, YNFKEQ. The DNA for the CDR3 is TGTGCCAGCAGCCAAGATGGGACGGGGTCTAGCACAGATACGCAGTATTTT. Amino acids: CASSQDGTGSSTDTQYF.

This chain links TRBV18 with TRBJ1-1; the D is unclear. Germline-derived CDR1 and CDR2 are KGHSH and LQKENI. This CDR3 spans 14 amino acids. V lost 1 base to trimming and J lost 1 base, with 7 bases between them. CDR3 sequence (DNA): TGTGCCAGCTCACCACTGGCGGAGAACACTGAAGCTTTCTTT. It yields the protein CASSPLAENTEAFF.

The chain joins TRBV29-1 to TRBJ2-3; TRBD2 matches 10 bases. Germline lookup yields CDR1 SQVTM and CDR2 ANQGSEA. This CDR3 is 15 amino acids long. The trim removed 4 bases at V and 0 bases at J, leaving 4 bases unmatched. The CDR3 is CSVGNSGGSTDTQYF. The CDR3 bases are TGCAGCGTTGGGAATAGCGGGGGGAGCACAGATACGCAGTATTTT.

Only one count was recorded for this clone. The chain joins TRBV18 to TRBJ2-5, with D perhaps matching TRBD1 (6 bases). CDR1 and CDR2 from the germline V gene are KGHSH and LQKENI. This CDR3 has 15 residues. Trimming shortened V by 2 bases and J by 5 bases, and 15 bases separated the two germline ends. CDR3 protein: CASSPAQGGYETQYF. CDR3 bases: TGTGCCAGCTCACCAGCACAGGGCGGTTACGAGACCCAGTACTTC.

The chain is built from TRBV28 and TRBJ1-3, with D tentatively TRBD1 (5 bases). CDR3 length: 14 residues. CDR1 and CDR2 (germline): MDHEN, SYDVKM. V was shortened by 8 bases and J by 0 bases, with 11 bases between the two germline ends. CDR3 bases: TGTGCCAGCCGGTCGGGGGGCTCTGGAAACACCATATATTTT. The encoded protein is CASRSGGSGNTIYF.

The chain employs TRBV5-1 and TRBJ1-4; possible D gene TRBD1, 5 bases. Germline V gives CDR1 SGHRS, CDR2 YFSETQ. Trimming removed 5 bases from V and 0 bases from J, with 11 bases in between. The CDR3 has 15 amino acids. The CDR3 DNA reads as TGCGCCAGCAGACAGGTTTTGGCAACTAATGAAAAACTGTTTTTT. It yields the protein CASRQVLATNEKLFF.

Here the CDR3 reads CAWSIRDTQYF. CDR3 coding DNA: TGTGCCTGGAGTATAAGGGATACGCAGTATTTT. This chain joins TRBV30 and TRBJ2-3; D is unresolved. The CDR3 has 11 amino acids. Germline V gives CDR1 GTSNPN, CDR2 SVGIG (reference sequence). V lost 2 bases and J lost 6, with 6 bases in between.

The chain recombines TRBV30 with TRBJ2-2; 9 bases map to TRBD1. Germline V CDR1 and CDR2: GTSNPN, SVGIG (reference sequence). This CDR3 has 13 amino acids. In DNA form, the CDR3 reads TGTGCTTTAAGTACAGGGGGCTACGGGGAGCTGTTTTTT. Translated: CALSTGGYGELFF.

The J gene is TRBJ2-2, the V gene TRBV5-1; TRBD2 matches 7 bases. Trimming removed 4 bases from V and 0 bases from J; junction bases left unmatched: 9. CDR1 and CDR2 from the germline V gene are SGHRS and YFSETQ. The CDR3 is 17 amino acids. CDR3 residues: CASSPTVGGANTGELFF. CDR3 coding DNA: TGCGCCAGCAGCCCTACCGTTGGGGGGGCGAACACCGGGGAGCTGTTTTTT.

The genes are TRBV24-1 and TRBJ2-3; 12 nucleotides match TRBD2. The CDR3 runs to 17 residues. The junction had 6 bases not matched to a gene; V was cut back by 5 bases and J by 1 base. Germline V gene data show CDR1 as KGHDR and CDR2 as SFDVKD. The CDR3 DNA reads as TGTGCCACCAGTGCCCTGACTAGCGGGGGACGCACAGATACGCAGTATTTT. Translation gives CATSALTSGGRTDTQYF.

The CDR3 loop is CAWSVLLTGGTEAFF. The DNA of the CDR3 is TGTGCCTGGAGTGTCCTATTGACAGGGGGCACTGAAGCTTTCTTT. The V and J genes are TRBV30 and TRBJ1-1, with 9 bases identical to TRBD1. The germline CDR1 and CDR2 sequences are GTSNPN and SVGIG (reference sequence). The V and J ends lost 0 bases and 4 bases, in that order; junction bases with no gene match: 6. CDR3 length: 15 residues. The whole variable domain, filled in from reference TRBV30 and TRBJ1-1, reads SQTIHQWPATLVQPVGSPLSLECTVEGTSNPNLYWYRQAAGRGLQLLFYSVGIGQISSEVPQNLSASRPQDRQFILSSKKLLLSDSGFYLCAWSVLLTGGTEAFFGQGTRLTVV.

The rearrangement links TRBV5-1 to TRBJ1-2; D gene ambiguous. Germline loops: CDR1 SGHRS, CDR2 YFSETQ. The ends were cut back, 4 bases at V and 1 base at J, with 11 bases in the middle. This CDR3 has 14 amino acids. Here the CDR3 DNA reads TGCGCCAGCAGCAGTACGCCGGGTAACTATGGCTACACCTTC. Protein: CASSSTPGNYGYTF.

This chain links TRBV12-3 or TRBV12-4 with TRBJ1-3, with D uncertain. This CDR3 region has 12 residues. Trimming left V 3 bases short and J 4 bases short, with 4 bases between. The CDR3 region has the DNA TGTGCCAGCAGTTTTTTAGGAAACACCATATATTTT. This translates into CASSFLGNTIYF.

This rearrangement joins TRBV11-2 to TRBJ1-2; D is uncertain. This CDR3 comprises 14 residues. Germline CDR1 and CDR2: SGHAT and FQNNGV. Trimming cost V 3 bases and J 1 base, with 9 bases left between them. CDR3 DNA sequence: TGTGCCAGCAGCTTCCGAGATCTTAACTATGGCTACACCTTC. It is translated as CASSFRDLNYGYTF.

The chain has TRBV5-6 and TRBJ2-5; 9 bases are a match to TRBD1. With 2 bases clipped from V and 5 bases from J, the junction kept 4 bases outside the gene matches. Germline V CDR1 and CDR2: SGHDT, YYEEEE. The CDR3 has 14 residues. CDR3 bases: TGTGCCAGCAGCTTTGGACAGGGGCCCGAGACCCAGTACTTC. Amino acids: CASSFGQGPETQYF. Full variable domain (remainder filled in from reference TRBV5-6 and TRBJ2-5): DAGVTQSPTHLIKTRGQQVTLRCSPKSGHDTVSWYQQALGQGPQFIFQYYEEEERQRGNFPDRFSGHQFPNYSSELNVNALLLGDSALYLCASSFGQGPETQYFGPGTRLLVL.